The T cell receptor beta chain under discussion was sequenced for a study of CD8+ T cells in alopecia areata. Background on the study: Each day, treated patients took oral tofacitinib twice, at 5 to 10 mg per dose.

Concerning this clone itself: Its antigen is not identified.

Study findings and constraints: Affected lesional scalp, above all in alopecia totalis/universalis, was more clonal than normal scalp.

TCR sequencing used cDNA made by reverse transcription of extracted RNA. The method was immunoSEQ multiplex PCR; TCRdb's version includes in-frame clones alone and lacks a portion of them. The sample has approximately 59,000 clones, more than 40% seen once. This clonotype was sampled from a human donor with alopecia areata. Sequencing used CD8+ T cells sorted from blood, obtained at week 0.

The CDR3 DNA is TGCAGCGTTGATAGGGTACTGAGCGATGAGCAGTTCTTC. Residues: CSVDRVLSDEQFF. J is TRBJ2-1 and V is TRBV29-1, with D uncertain. CDR3 length: 13 amino acids. Germline assignment: CDR1 SQVTM and CDR2 ANQGSEA. The V end lost 3 bases, the J end lost 8 bases, and 14 bases lay between the germline ends.